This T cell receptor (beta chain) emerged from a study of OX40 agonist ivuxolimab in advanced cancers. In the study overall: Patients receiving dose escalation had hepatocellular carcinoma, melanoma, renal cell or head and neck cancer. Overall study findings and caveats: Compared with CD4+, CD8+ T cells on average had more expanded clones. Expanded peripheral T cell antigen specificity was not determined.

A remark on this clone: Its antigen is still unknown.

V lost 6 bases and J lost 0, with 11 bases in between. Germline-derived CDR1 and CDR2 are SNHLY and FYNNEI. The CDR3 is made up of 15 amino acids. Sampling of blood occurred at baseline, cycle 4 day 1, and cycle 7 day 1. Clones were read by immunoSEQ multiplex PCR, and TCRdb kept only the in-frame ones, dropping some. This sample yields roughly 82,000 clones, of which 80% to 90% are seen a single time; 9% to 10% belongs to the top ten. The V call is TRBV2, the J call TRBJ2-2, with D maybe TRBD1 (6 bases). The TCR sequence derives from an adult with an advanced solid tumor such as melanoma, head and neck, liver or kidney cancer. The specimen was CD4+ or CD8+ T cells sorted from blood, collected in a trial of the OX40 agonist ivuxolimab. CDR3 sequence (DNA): TGTGCCAGCAGGGTGGACAGCGCGAACACCGGGGAGCTGTTTTTT. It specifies CASRVDSANTGELFF.